A single T cell receptor beta chain is shown here with its context. As yet, its antigen is unknown. This record comes from a study of blood T cells in healthy people across ages. Overall study results and limits: Per million T cells, TCR beta diversity dropped about linearly as age rose.

Then a second PCR, running roughly 6 to 11 cycles, was carried out with a sample-barcoded 5' primer and a J-beta primer mix. TCRdb used MiXCR to reprocess the 5' RACE reads, holding one entry per CDR3 protein. The data contain some 1.4 million distinct CDR3 sequences, approximately 40% of them singletons. This CDR3 has 13 amino acids. Between the trimmed V and J ends, which lost 5 bases and 2 bases, there was a span of 9 bases. Material: blood. The V and J genes are TRBV12-3 or TRBV12-4 and TRBJ2-5; D possibly corresponds to TRBD1 (6 bases). This TCR was recovered from a woman aged 18-30 years in good health. CDR3 region: CASSTGKQETQYF. CDR3 DNA: TGTGCCAGCAGTACAGGGAAACAAGAGACCCAGTACTTC.